This T cell receptor (beta chain) was recovered during a study of early T cells in non-severe SARS-CoV-2 infection. About the study: Chains from this unsorted whole-blood bulk RNA could not be paired.

Whole-study results and caveats: Clonotype matching in VDJdb favored anti-spike CD8 responses and did not capture private and CD4 specificities.

Unique molecular identifiers were attached to individual cDNA molecules. TCRdb ran MiXCR on the 5' RACE reads and lists one entry per CDR3 protein. This table has about 25,000 distinct CDR3 sequences, roughly 6% appearing once. The sample holds many counts of this clonotype. The target antigen is unknown. The clonotype originates from an adult who was a healthcare worker with PCR-confirmed SARS-CoV-2 infection or an uninfected control (not recorded which). The sequenced material came from whole blood.

CDR3 amino acids: CASSPSQQPPQYF. The CDR3 DNA is TGCGCCAGCAGCCCGAGCCAGCAGCCCCCGCAGTATTTT. The chain uses TRBV4-1 and TRBJ2-3; D remains ambiguous. CDR3 length equals 13 residues. Germline CDR1 is MGHRA and CDR2 is YSYEKL. Trimming stripped 4 bases from V and 10 bases from J, with 15 bases between.